This T cell receptor (beta chain) was captured in a study of cytomegalovirus exposure and HLA in healthy donors. Among the roughly 110 subjects of the validation cohort, separate from the approximately 660-subject first cohort, were the donors. Here immunoSEQ multiplex PCR was the method, and the copy in TCRdb shows in-frame clones only, minus some. Of some 110,000 clones in the sample, roughly 86% are singletons; the top ten hold nearly 5%. CDR1 and CDR2 from the germline V gene are MGHRA and YSYEKL. V lost 0 bases to trimming and J lost 4 bases; unmatched junction nucleotides: 12. This CDR3 comprises 17 residues.

Specimen: PBMCs. V usage is TRBV4-1 and J usage is TRBJ2-7, with 7 bases lining up with TRBD1. This TCR derives from a man aged 18 to 35 in good health and CMV-seronegative. CDR3 sequence reads: CASSQDKQGKGDYEQYF. In DNA form, the CDR3 reads TGCGCCAGCAGCCAAGATAAACAGGGGAAGGGCGATTACGAGCAGTACTTC.